These T cell receptor beta chains were read from a single sample in a study of T cell changes during pregnancy in multiple sclerosis. This table comes from immunoSEQ multiplex PCR, and its TCRdb copy is limited to in-frame clones, with some not included. The table has under 130,000 clones, about 90% seen once. Sample: peripheral blood, taken after pregnancy. The receptors shown here come from a female donor with multiple sclerosis, enrolled in a pregnancy study. CDR3s include the opening cysteine and the closing phenylalanine or tryptophan. D genes are given only for firm matches. Size is stated for part of the rows, as once, few or many counts, or as a class when the clone is expanded.

-	TRBV5-4	TRBJ2-6	TRBD1	CASRPGGPGANVLTF	TGTGCCAGCAGACCAGGGGGTCCTGGGGCCAACGTCCTGACTTTC
-	TRBV29-1	TRBJ2-7	TRBD2	CSVRIRLAGGPGEQYF	TGCAGCGTGAGGATCCGACTAGCGGGAGGGCCGGGCGAGCAGTACTTC
-	TRBV2	TRBJ1-4	TRBD1	CASRANTGDEKLFF	TGTGCCAGCAGAGCCAACACAGGGGATGAAAAACTGTTTTTT
-	TRBV6-5	TRBJ1-3	TRBD1	CASSFSGTAGNTIYF	TGTGCCAGCAGTTTTTCCGGGACAGCTGGAAACACCATATATTTT
-	TRBV18	TRBJ1-2	-	CASSPLDSNYGYTF	TGTGCCAGCTCACCACTTGACAGTAACTATGGCTACACCTTC
-	TRBV19	TRBJ2-1	TRBD1	CASSKPTQGAVGNEQFF	TGTGCCAGTAGTAAGCCCACGCAGGGGGCAGTTGGCAATGAGCAGTTCTTC
-	TRBV7-9	TRBJ2-3	-	CASSLGTADTQYF	TGTGCCAGCAGCTTAGGTACAGCAGATACGCAGTATTTT
-	TRBV27	TRBJ2-5	TRBD2	CASRRTSGRASQETQYF	TGTGCCAGCAGAAGGACTAGCGGGAGGGCCAGCCAAGAGACCCAGTACTTC
once	TRBV11-2	TRBJ1-1	-	CASSHPQGWTEAFF	TGTGCCAGCAGCCATCCACAGGGATGGACTGAAGCTTTCTTT
-	TRBV13	TRBJ1-1	TRBD1	CASSEGQGPAFF	TGTGCCAGCAGCGAGGGACAGGGTCCGGCTTTCTTT
-	TRBV30	TRBJ2-3	TRBD2	CAWVAGLTDTQYF	TGTGCCTGGGTAGCGGGTCTCACAGATACGCAGTATTTT
-	TRBV6-6	TRBJ2-1	-	CASREEISSYNEQFF	TGTGCCAGCAGGGAGGAGATCAGCTCCTACAATGAGCAGTTCTTC
-	TRBV7-2	TRBJ1-2	-	CASSLSSDGYTF	TGTGCCAGCAGCTTATCGTCGGATGGCTACACCTTC
-	TRBV2	TRBJ2-1	-	CASRVRGAAYNEQFF	TGTGCCAGCAGGGTCCGGGGGGCGGCCTACAATGAGCAGTTCTTC
-	TRBV29-1	TRBJ2-7	TRBD1	CSVATGVTTYEQYF	TGCAGCGTGGCCACAGGGGTTACGACCTACGAGCAGTACTTC
-	TRBV7-3	TRBJ2-7	-	CASSSQGQFPPYEQYF	TGTGCCAGCAGCTCCCAAGGACAGTTTCCCCCCTACGAGCAGTACTTC
-	TRBV5-1	TRBJ1-2	-	CASSGVTGAYGYTF	TGCGCCAGCAGTGGCGTGACAGGCGCGTATGGCTACACCTTC
-	TRBV18	TRBJ1-1	-	CASSPRTGMNTEAFF	TGTGCCAGCTCACCTCGTACAGGAATGAACACTGAAGCTTTCTTT